This T cell receptor beta chain is drawn from a study of beta chain features in type 1 diabetes. Study summary: Summed over all samples, the examined sorted cells came to some 99 million.

The study, taken as a whole, reports: Patients showed naive, central memory and Treg TCRB repertoires that appeared more similar than those of healthy donors. Cells with high TCR expression could be over-represented when cDNA is sequenced.

As regards this clone: Its antigen is as yet unknown.

TCRB transcripts that were expressed got sequenced, as all of the isolated RNA had been reverse transcribed. This table comes from immunoSEQ multiplex PCR, and its TCRdb copy is limited to in-frame clones, with some not included. In the table there are under 250,000 clones, 11% to 15% of which are singletons. V was pared by 6 bases and J by 8 bases, with 7 bases of the junction left unmatched. The CDR3 length is 13 residues. Per germline, CDR1 LNHDA and CDR2 SQIVND (reference sequence). The sample consisted of naive CD4+ T cells from blood. The J gene is TRBJ2-5, the V gene TRBV19; 9 nucleotides match TRBD2. The sequence came from a woman between 40 and 55 years old in good health. The CDR3 loop reads CASRFSGGRTQYF. The CDR3 coding sequence is TGTGCCAGTAGATTTAGCGGGGGTCGAACCCAGTACTTC.